This entry lists 8 T cell receptor beta chains sequenced from one sample in a study of T-cell reconstitution after alpha-beta-depleted transplantation in children. Preparation of the TCRbeta library used unique molecular identifiers. TCRdb called the PCR reads again in MiXCR, with one record for every CDR3 protein. The sample consists of 200,000 to 250,000 distinct CDR3 sequences, more than 10% of them appearing once. The material was PBMCs from the stem cell graft donor, obtained from the stem cell graft. These TCRs come from a human donor who donated a stem cell graft to a child with acute lymphoblastic leukemia.

This clonotype was counted ten times or more. The chain employs TRBV10-3 and TRBJ1-1, with a weak D call TRBD1 (5 bases). Germline-derived CDR1 and CDR2 are ENHRY and SYGVKD. CDR3 size: 13 residues. The ends were cut back, 7 bases at V and 4 bases at J, with 13 bases in the middle. The CDR3 nucleotides are TGTGCCATCAAAGGACACACTAGCACTGAAGCTTTCTTT. Translating it yields CAIKGHTSTEAFF.

This clonotype was picked up many times. This chain uses TRBV5-1 with TRBJ1-1; the match to TRBD1 covers 7 bases. CDR1 SGHRS and CDR2 YFSETQ come from the germline V gene. With V trimmed by 0 bases and J by 8 bases, 1 base remained unmatched. This CDR3 contains 12 residues. The CDR3 sequence is CASSLEGAEAFF. As DNA, the CDR3 is TGCGCCAGCAGCTTGGAGGGGGCAGAAGCTTTCTTT.

Of note for this clonotype: A much larger clonotype is one base distant, so this may be a read error. The genes are TRBV10-3 and TRBJ2-3; 7 bases align to TRBD1. The CDR3 loop spans 16 amino acids. The germline V gene has CDR1 ENHRY and CDR2 SYGVKD. The CDR3 DNA sequence: TGTGCCATCAGTGGGGACAGCCGAAGATACACAGATATGCAGTATTTT. Translated, it gives CAISGDSRRYTDMQYF.

This clonotype was observed many times. The chain carries TRBV28 and TRBJ2-3; D perhaps matches TRBD2 (5 bases). Germline values: CDR1 MDHEN, CDR2 SYDVKM. The CDR3 spans 14 residues. V lost 7 bases, J lost 0 bases, and 11 bases lay in between. This CDR3 reads CASKSGLSTDTQYF. The CDR3 nucleotides read TGTGCCAGCAAATCAGGACTTAGCACAGATACGCAGTATTTT.

The chain is built from TRBV4-3 and TRBJ1-2, with TRBD1 identical over 9 bases. The trim removed 2 bases at V and 5 bases at J, leaving 6 bases unmatched. The CDR3 spans 15 residues. The germline V gene has CDR1 LGHNA and CDR2 YSLEER. The CDR3 sequence is CASSQYTGGMYGYTF. The CDR3 DNA is TGCGCCAGCAGCCAATATACAGGGGGCATGTATGGCTACACCTTC.

V gene TRBV12-3 or TRBV12-4 combines with J gene TRBJ2-3, with D possibly TRBD2 on 5 matching bases. Trimming cost V 7 bases and J 2 bases, with 19 bases left between them. The CDR3 consists of 16 residues. CDR3 sequence: CASTLGGAPVTDTQYF. The CDR3 DNA reads TGTGCCAGCACCCTAGGAGGTGCTCCAGTCACAGATACGCAGTATTTT.

This clonotype appeared many times. The V call is TRBV12-3 or TRBV12-4, the J call TRBJ1-5, with D uncertain. This CDR3 spans 11 amino acids. Trimming removed 1 base at V and 6 bases at J, with 1 base between. CDR3 nucleotide sequence: TGTGCCAGCAGTTTAGGTCAGCCCCAGCATTTT. The encoded protein is CASSLGQPQHF.

This clonotype was seen at least ten times. At one end the junction does not follow the germline gene, possibly because of a read error. The genes are TRBV10-3 and TRBJ1-2; no definite D call. The germline CDR1 and CDR2 sequences are ENHRY and SYGVKD. This CDR3 has 11 residues. The CDR3, as DNA: TGTGCCATCAGAGAGTTTGATGGCTACACCTTC. It is translated as CAIREFDGYTF.